The clone carrying this TCR beta chain was seen a few times. The antigen is not known. These data come from a study of blood T cells in healthy people across ages. The CDR3 runs 15 residues. Trimming stripped 0 bases from V and 4 bases from J, with 13 bases between. The V gene's germline CDR1 is SGHRS and CDR2 YFSETQ. The use of a sample-barcoded 5' primer and a J-beta primer mix characterized a second PCR of roughly 6 to 12 cycles. MiXCR was run by TCRdb on the 5' RACE reads, yielding one entry per CDR3 protein. The table has more than 600,000 distinct CDR3 sequences, 20% to 25% seen once. Study outcomes and limitations: One million T cells yielded diversity estimates that were considered underestimates.

These data also formed part of another study, on T cells of mothers and their children.

The receptor was derived from a boy aged 10-17 years in good health. The specimen was blood. This chain connects TRBV5-1 to TRBJ1-1; D is uncertain. The CDR3 DNA is TGCGCCAGCAGCTTGGACCCGGGAAGGAGCACTGAAGCTTTCTTT. Its protein is CASSLDPGRSTEAFF.